These T cell receptor beta chains were read from a single sample in a study of blood T cell repertoires in COVID-19. Using immunoSEQ multiplex PCR, the repertoire was profiled, and TCRdb retains in-frame clones only, with some absent. The sample holds around 130,000 clones, approximately 80% seen once. Sequenced material: PBMCs or T cells enriched from blood (not recorded which). These receptors were taken from a woman between 18 and 29 years old who had been exposed to COVID-19. The conserved cysteine and the conserved F or W are not part of the CDR3 here. D genes are given only for firm matches.

D	V	J	CDR3
.	TRBV28	TRBJ2-6	ASRSSAGANVLT
TRBD2	TRBV19	TRBJ2-7	ASSIDPGGTYEQY
.	TRBV27	TRBJ2-7	ASSVATGYEQY
.	TRBV7-3	TRBJ2-1	ASSPGRGQYPNEQF
TRBD2	TRBV5-4	TRBJ2-7	ASSRTSEAYEQY
TRBD1	TRBV7-9	TRBJ1-2	ASSLGDRFYGYT
TRBD2	TRBV4-1	TRBJ2-1	ASGSSGGLVFNEQF
TRBD2	TRBV5-1	TRBJ2-1	ASSTGLAGGPFWDEQF
TRBD1	TRBV6-4	TRBJ2-5	ARGGDRGD
TRBD2	TRBV2	TRBJ2-2	ASSVELAGTGELF
TRBD2	TRBV5-4	TRBJ2-1	ASSLAGGLAGGIFYNEQF
TRBD2	TRBV27	TRBJ2-1	ASSSGLAGKEQF
.	TRBV4-1	TRBJ1-1	ASSPSQDRSTEAF
.	TRBV11-2	TRBJ2-5	ASSFMVQRGGLN
.	TRBV7-9	TRBJ2-1	ASSPTSLEQF
TRBD2	TRBV9	TRBJ2-1	ASSSRTSGNEQF
.	TRBV23-1	TRBJ2-3	AFWTNSISTDTQY
TRBD1	TRBV7-2	TRBJ1-4	ASSGQGAVNEKLF
TRBD1	TRBV29-1	TRBJ1-1	SVVVRGTEAF
.	TRBV6-2/TRBV6-3	TRBJ2-7	ASSYSDSIYEQY
.	TRBV5-1	TRBJ2-1	ASSLGRGGNEQF
.	TRBV19	TRBJ2-3	ASSIQDTDTQY
.	TRBV5-1	TRBJ2-5	ASSLGSYQETQY
TRBD2	TRBV6-1	TRBJ2-7	ASSEVWLADSYEQY
.	TRBV6-5	TRBJ2-5	ASSFTGGGARETQY
.	TRBV27	TRBJ1-5	ASSFTGFQPQH
.	TRBV4-2	TRBJ2-1	ASSQVGRDEQF
TRBD1	TRBV6-5	TRBJ2-3	ASSPDREATQY
TRBD1	TRBV3-1/TRBV3-2	TRBJ1-6	ASRGQGISPLH
.	TRBV27	TRBJ1-1	ASSLFPGTEAF
.	TRBV7-9	TRBJ1-2	ASSNTTGPIRGYT
.	TRBV4-1	TRBJ1-6	ASSQDSGSTSPLH
.	TRBV9	TRBJ2-2	ASSVRTDNTGELF